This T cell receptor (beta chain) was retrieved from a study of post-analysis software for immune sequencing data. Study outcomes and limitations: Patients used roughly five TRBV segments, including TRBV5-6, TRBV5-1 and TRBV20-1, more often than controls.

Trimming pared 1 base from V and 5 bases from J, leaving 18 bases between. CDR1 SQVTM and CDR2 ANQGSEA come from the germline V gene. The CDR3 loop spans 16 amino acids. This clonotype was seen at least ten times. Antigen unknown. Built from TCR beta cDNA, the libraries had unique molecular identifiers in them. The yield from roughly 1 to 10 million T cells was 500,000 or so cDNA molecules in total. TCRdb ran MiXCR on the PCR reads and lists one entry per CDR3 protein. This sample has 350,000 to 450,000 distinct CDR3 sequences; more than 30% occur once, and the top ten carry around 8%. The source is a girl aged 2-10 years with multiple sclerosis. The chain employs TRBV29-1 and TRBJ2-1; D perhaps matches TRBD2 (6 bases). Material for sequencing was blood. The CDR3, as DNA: TGCAGCGTTGAAGGTCGGCCGGGAGAATCCCACAATGAGCAGTTCTTC. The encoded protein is CSVEGRPGESHNEQFF.